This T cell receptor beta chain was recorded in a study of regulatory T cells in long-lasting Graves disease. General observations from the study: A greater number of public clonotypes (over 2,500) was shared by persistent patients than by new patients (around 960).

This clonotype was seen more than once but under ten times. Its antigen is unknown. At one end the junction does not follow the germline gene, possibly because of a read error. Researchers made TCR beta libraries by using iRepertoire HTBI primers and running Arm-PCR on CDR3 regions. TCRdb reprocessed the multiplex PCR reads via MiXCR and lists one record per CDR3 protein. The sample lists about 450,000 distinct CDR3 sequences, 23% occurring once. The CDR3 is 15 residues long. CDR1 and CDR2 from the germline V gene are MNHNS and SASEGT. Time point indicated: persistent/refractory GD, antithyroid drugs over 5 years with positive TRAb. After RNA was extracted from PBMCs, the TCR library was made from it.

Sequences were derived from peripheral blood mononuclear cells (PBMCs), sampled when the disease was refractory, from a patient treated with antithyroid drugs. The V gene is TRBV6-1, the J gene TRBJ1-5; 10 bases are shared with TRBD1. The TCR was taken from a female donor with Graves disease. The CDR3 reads CASREDRGLGQPQHF. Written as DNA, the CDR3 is TGTGCCAGCAGGGAAGACAGGGGGCTCGGTCAGCCCCAGCATTTT.